The clone carrying this T cell receptor (beta chain) has only a few counts. This sample is drawn from a study of T-cell reconstitution after alpha-beta-depleted transplantation in children. Unique molecular identifiers were incorporated into the prepared TCRbeta library. Using its own MiXCR run on the PCR reads, TCRdb lists one record per CDR3 protein. The sample lists some 530,000 distinct CDR3 sequences; around 12% were seen once. Germline V lookup: CDR1 MNHEY, CDR2 SVGAGI. V lost 0 bases and J 7 bases, leaving 13 bases between the germline ends. The CDR3 consists of 14 residues. The starting material was PBMCs from the stem cell graft donor, obtained from the stem cell graft. V is TRBV6-5 and J is TRBJ2-7, with D perhaps TRBD1 or TRBD2 (5 bases each). This sequence was found in a human donor who donated a stem cell graft to a child with combined immunodeficiency. The CDR3 DNA sequence: TGTGCCAGCAGTTACTCGAGGGGCCTGGGGGAGCAGTACTTC. This gives the protein CASSYSRGLGEQYF.